This T cell receptor beta chain was sequenced for a study of cytomegalovirus exposure and HLA in healthy donors. Germline V gene lookup returns CDR1 WNHNN and CDR2 SYGVQD (reference sequence). V was trimmed by 8 bases and J by 5 bases, leaving 15 bases between them. The CDR3 contains 13 residues. PCR primers comprised 60 Vbeta and 13 Jbeta primers. Repertoires were generated with immunoSEQ multiplex PCR, while TCRdb's copy carries only in-frame clones and drops some. This table holds roughly 80,000 clones, 60% to 80% found once. This TCR was sampled from a woman between 45 and 65 years old in good health and CMV-seropositive. The chain joins TRBV10-1 to TRBJ2-5; a weak D match, TRBD1 (5 bases). Sequencing was carried out using PBMCs. This CDR3 reads CASQGNEVETQYF. CDR3 in DNA: TGCGCCAGCCAGGGCAATGAGGTGGAGACCCAGTACTTC.